One and the same sample provided the 20 T cell receptor delta chains below, sequenced in a study of gamma-delta T cells after stem cell transplantation. TCRdb re-identified clones in the RT-PCR reads via CATT. The data hold around 1,700 delta-chain clones, with approximately 4.7% observed a single time. The sample comprised gamma-delta T cells. The receptors were gathered from a human donor. It is not recorded whose cells these are; they may come from a transplant donor.

CDR3 in amino acids: CACDTASGGYAISWDTRQMFF. The DNA of the CDR3 is TGTGCCTGTGACACCGCAAGTGGGGGATACGCGATCTCCTGGGACACCCGACAGATGTTTTTC. The genes are TRDV2 and TRDJ3; 11 nucleotides agree with TRDD3. The J gene, not given by TCRdb, was assigned here from a germline match of the nucleotide sequence. The CDR3 extends over 21 amino acids. Germline trimming cut 0 bases from V and 0 bases from J; bases unmatched to any gene: 9. Germline CDR1 GEAIGNYY, CDR2 EKD.

The sample holds a few counts of this clone. One base away lies a much larger clone, so this may be a sequencing read error. The same CDR3 can be traced to other DNA sequences in this sample. The rearrangement links TRDV2 to TRDJ1; 11 bases are a match to TRDD3. Germline loops: CDR1 GEAIGNYY, CDR2 EKD. Trimming removed 2 bases from V and 3 bases from J; junction bases left unmatched: 25. The CDR3 totals 22 residues. This CDR3 is CACDRVGTSAALLGDIADKLIF. Here the CDR3 DNA reads TGTGCCTGTGACAGAGTCGGCACCTCCGCGGCTTTACTGGGGGATATTGCCGATAAACTCATCTTT.

For this clone: This sequence may be a read error, since a much larger clone differs from it by one base. The chain recombines TRDV2 with TRDJ1, with TRDD3 matching over 9 bases. TCRdb records no J gene; here it was assigned by comparing the DNA to germline. Germline V gene data show CDR1 as GEAIGNYY and CDR2 as EKD. V trimming: 3 bases; J trimming: 4 bases; junction bases outside the gene matches: 8. The CDR3 covers 15 residues. Here the CDR3 reads CACDALGEYIDKLIF. CDR3 DNA: TGTGCCTGTGACGCACTGGGGGAATACATCGATAAACTCATCTTT.

Turning to this clone: This could be a read error, since a much larger clone is one nucleotide away. The V call is TRDV2, the J call TRDJ1; tentatively, D is TRDD3 (6 bases). TCRdb leaves out the J gene; it was filled in here by matching the DNA to germline. Germline CDR1 reads GEAIGNYY; CDR2 reads EKD. CDR3 size: 15 residues. With 0 bases removed from V and 0 bases from J, the gap between germline ends came to 10 bases. CDR3 loop: CACDTVGGYTDKLIF. The CDR3 DNA reads as TGTGCCTGTGACACCGTTGGGGGTTACACCGATAAACTCATCTTT.

This clone has only a few counts. Since a much larger clone is just one base distant, this may be a read error. V and J are TRDV2 and TRDJ1; TRDD3 agrees at 8 bases. With V trimmed by 0 bases and J by 4 bases, 12 bases remained unmatched. Germline CDR1 and CDR2: GEAIGNYY and EKD. The CDR3 spans 17 residues. This CDR3 reads CACDTMGDPLYNDKLIF. For the CDR3, the DNA is TGTGCCTGTGACACCATGGGGGATCCCTTGTACAACGATAAACTCATCTTT.

This clone is large by share. V and J are TRDV2 and TRDJ1; 8 bases map to TRDD3. From germline, CDR1 is GEAIGNYY and CDR2 EKD. V lost 3 bases and J lost 2; bases outside the gene matches: 4. The CDR3 covers 14 residues. CDR3 amino acids: CACDPMGDTDKLIF. Written as DNA, the CDR3 is TGTGCCTGTGACCCGATGGGGGATACCGATAAACTCATCTTT.

This clone was counted only a few times. A far larger clone is one nucleotide away, so this likely arose from a read error. The same CDR3 is also encoded by other DNA sequences in this sample. The chain is built from TRDV2 and TRDJ1, with TRDD3 matching 12 bases. Germline CDR1 GEAIGNYY, CDR2 EKD. This CDR3 contains 18 residues. J was trimmed by 0 bases and V by 0 bases; bases with no gene match: 7. Here the CDR3 DNA reads TGTGCCTGTGACACCGTGGGACTGGGGGATACCAACACCGATAAACTCATCTTT. This gives the protein CACDTVGLGDTNTDKLIF.

This clone was counted between two and nine times. The chain joins TRDV2 to TRDJ1; 8 bases line up with TRDD3. The germline gives CDR1 GEAIGNYY, CDR2 EKD. The trim removed 3 bases at V and 0 bases at J, leaving 23 bases unmatched. CDR3 length: 21 residues. The CDR3 spells CACDPLLTGGARRPYTDKLIF. As DNA, the CDR3 is TGTGCCTGTGACCCTCTCCTTACTGGGGGCGCAAGGAGGCCATACACCGATAAACTCATCTTT.

A few counts support this clone. A far larger clone is only one base removed, so a read error is likely. Additional DNA sequences in this sample encode the identical CDR3. This chain links TRDV2 with TRDJ3; 7 bases agree with TRDD3. Unmatched junction bases numbered 8, after V lost 0 bases and J lost 1 base. This CDR3 region has 19 residues. Germline lookup yields CDR1 GEAIGNYY and CDR2 EKD. In DNA, the CDR3 is TGTGCCTGTGACACCGCTGGGGGGTACGCGTCCTGGGACACCCGACAGATGTTTTTC. Protein: CACDTAGGYASWDTRQMFF.

In its sample, this clone was seen a few times. Given a far larger clone just one base away, this is likely a sequencing read error. This chain links TRDV2 with TRDJ1; TRDD3 matches 9 bases. CDR1 is GEAIGNYY, CDR2 EKD, per germline. CDR3 length: 14 residues. With 7 bases clipped from V and 7 bases from J, the junction kept 12 bases outside the gene matches. CDR3 region: CACGGLGDYGKLIF. The CDR3 nucleotides are TGTGCCTGCGGTGGCCTGGGGGATTATGGTAAACTCATCTTT.

Comments on this clone: A far larger clone is one base from this, pointing to a likely read error. The sample holds other DNA sequences that translate to the same CDR3. The genes are TRDV2 and TRDJ1; the D gene is possibly TRDD3 (6 bases). From germline, CDR1 is GEAIGNYY and CDR2 EKD. The CDR3 is 19 amino acids. This CDR3 reads CACDQLHDTFFKYTDKLIF. The CDR3, as DNA: TGTGCCTGTGACCAGTTACACGATACGTTCTTTAAGTACACCGATAAACTCATCTTC.

This clone was observed once. It differs at one base from a far larger clone, so likely a read error. The DNA of the CDR3 is TGTGCCTGTGACTCCGTTTCCTCCCCTGGGGACGCCGAAGAGTACACCGATAAACTCATCTTT. The encoded protein is CACDSVSSPGDAEEYTDKLIF. V usage is TRDV2 and J usage is TRDJ1; tentatively, D is TRDD3 (6 bases). As TCRdb names no J gene, one was assigned here on the basis of a DNA match to germline. This CDR3 spans 21 amino acids. With 3 bases removed from V and 0 bases from J, the gap between germline ends came to 31 bases. Per germline, CDR1 GEAIGNYY and CDR2 EKD.

As for this clone: A read error may account for a junction end that differs from germline. Other DNA sequences in this sample translate to the same CDR3. The chain couples TRDV2 to TRDJ1; 9 bases are a match to TRDD3. Germline loops: CDR1 GEAIGNYY, CDR2 EKD. The CDR3 is 16 residues long. The DNA of the CDR3 is TGTGCCTGTGTCCCACTGGGGGAGGGATACACCGATAAACTTATCTTT. Amino acid sequence: CACVPLGEGYTDKLIF.

This clone was detected only a few times. This DNA's translation differs at residue 14 from TCRdb's protein, which comes from a much larger clone; a read error is likely, and the protein shown is translated from the DNA. V is TRDV2 and J is TRDJ1; D not resolved. The CDR3 loop spans 16 amino acids. The V gene's germline CDR1 is GEAIGNYY and CDR2 EKD. CDR3 bases: TGTGCCTGTGACACCGTGATGGACAAGACATCTGATAAACCCATCTTT. Protein: CACDTVMDKTSDKPIF.

V is TRDV2 and J is TRDJ3; 13 nucleotides agree with TRDD3. The CDR3 runs to 21 residues. The V segment lost 3 bases and the J segment 0 bases; nucleotides outside the gene matches: 10. The germline V gene has CDR1 GEAIGNYY and CDR2 EKD. Written as DNA, the CDR3 is TGTGCCTGTGACTCTGTACTGGGGGATACGACTAGCTCCTGGGACACCCGACAGATGTTTTTC. Translating gives CACDSVLGDTTSSWDTRQMFF.

This clone was seen more than once but under ten times. The chain combines TRDV2 with TRDJ1, with TRDD3 matching over 13 bases. The CDR3 runs 18 residues. Unmatched junction bases numbered 8, after V lost 2 bases and J lost 0 bases. Germline loops: CDR1 GEAIGNYY, CDR2 EKD. This CDR3 reads CACDNLLGDTSNTDKLIF. The CDR3 DNA reads TGTGCCTGTGACAACTTACTGGGGGATACGTCCAACACCGATAAACTCATCTTT.

This clone was seen a handful of times. This sequence joins TRDV2 and TRDJ1; TRDD3 matches 10 bases. V trimming: 0 bases; J trimming: 2 bases; junction bases outside the gene matches: 5. Germline CDR1 is GEAIGNYY and CDR2 is EKD. The CDR3 runs to 16 residues. The CDR3, as DNA: TGTGCCTGTGACACCCTCGTACTGGGGGATACCGATAAACTCATCTTT. Translating gives CACDTLVLGDTDKLIF.

This clone has only a few counts. It differs at one base from a far larger clone, so likely a read error. At the DNA level, this CDR3 is encoded by other sequences in the same sample as well. The chain recombines TRDV2 with TRDJ1; 12 nucleotides line up with TRDD3. CDR3 length equals 18 residues. CDR1 and CDR2 (germline): GEAIGNYY, EKD. V lost 0 bases and J lost 0; bases outside the gene matches: 7. This CDR3 is CACDTVGLGDTNTDKLIF. CDR3 DNA sequence: TGTGCCTGTGACACCGTAGGACTGGGGGATACTAACACCGATAAACTCATCTTT.

This clone was counted between two and nine times. This chain uses TRDV2 with TRDJ1; tentatively, D is TRDD3 (6 bases). There are 14 residues in the CDR3. V lost 0 bases and J lost 2, with 9 bases in between. Germline assignment: CDR1 GEAIGNYY and CDR2 EKD. CDR3 sequence reads: CACDTVGGTDKLIF. The CDR3 region has the DNA TGTGCCTGTGACACCGTTGGGGGGACCGATAAACTCATCTTT.

This clone is labeled large. CDR3 nucleotide sequence: TGTGCCTGTGAGTCTCTGGGTCGTTCTGTCACTGCGGGACTCATCTTT. Its translation: CACESLGRSVTAGLIF. This chain joins TRDV2 and TRDJ1; a weak D match, TRDD3 (5 bases). V lost 4 bases and J 10 bases, leaving 27 bases between the germline ends. Germline V gene data show CDR1 as GEAIGNYY and CDR2 as EKD. The CDR3 runs 16 residues.